The sequence of this T cell receptor beta chain was determined in a study of post-analysis software for immune sequencing data. Prepared libraries of TCR beta cDNA carried unique molecular identifiers. TCRdb analysed the PCR reads with MiXCR anew, one entry per CDR3 protein. This sample has about 200,000 distinct CDR3 sequences, with 29% found just once. In the case of this clonotype: The antigen remains unidentified.

General observations from the study: Comparison with controls showed significantly lower normalized Chao1 diversity in multiple sclerosis patients. A few TRBV segments (TRBV5-6, TRBV5-1 and TRBV20-1 among them) occurred more frequently in patients than in controls.

Germline V CDR1 and CDR2: MGHDK, SYGVNS. Unmatched junction bases numbered 4, after V lost 3 bases and J lost 8 bases. This CDR3 has 15 residues. The receptor was isolated from a girl younger than 18 with multiple sclerosis. The rearrangement links TRBV25-1 to TRBJ1-6, with 10 bases matching TRBD1. The specimen sequenced was blood. The CDR3: CASSEPGQGHSPLHF. The CDR3 DNA is TGTGCCAGCAGTGAGCCGGGACAGGGGCATTCACCCCTCCACTTT.